The next 19 T cell receptor beta chains were all read from a single sample in a study of blood T cells in healthy people across ages. Sample-barcoded 5' priming and a J-beta primer mix drove a second PCR of about 6 to 12 cycles. TCRdb independently ran MiXCR on the 5' RACE reads; one entry per CDR3 protein. The table has about 750,000 distinct CDR3 sequences, approximately 55% seen once. The sequenced material came from blood. The receptor set was obtained from a man of 80 years or more in good health.

With regard to this clonotype: This clone may be a read error of a much larger clone one base away. The chain couples TRBV20-1 to TRBJ2-1, with 14 bases aligning to TRBD2. This CDR3 contains 17 residues. Trimming removed 1 base from V and 9 bases from J; junction bases left unmatched: 11. Germline CDR1 and CDR2: DFQATT and SNEGSKA (reference sequence). The CDR3 sequence: CSARGRWTSGGNGEQFF. The CDR3 nucleotides read TGCAGTGCTAGAGGGAGGTGGACTAGCGGGGGGAATGGTGAGCAGTTCTTC.

This chain uses TRBV6-2 or TRBV6-3 with TRBJ2-4; no firm D call. Gene TRBJ2-7 matches the end of the DNA better, so the J call may be wrong. The CDR3 consists of 15 residues. CDR1 is MNHEY and CDR2 is SVGEGT in the germline V gene. The CDR3 nucleotides read TGTGCCAGCAGTTACGGGCAAGCGAGCTCCTACGAGCAGTACTTC. This sequence encodes CASSYGQASSYEQYF.

V and J are TRBV6-2 or TRBV6-3 and TRBJ2-1; TRBD1 is a possible D gene (6 bases). Germline V gene lookup returns CDR1 MNHEY and CDR2 SVGEGT. The CDR3 is 12 residues long. V was pared by 8 bases and J by 4 bases, with 9 bases between. CDR3 bases: TGTGCCAGCGCGGACAGTTACAATGAGCAGTTCTTC. This sequence encodes CASADSYNEQFF.

V gene TRBV3-1 combines with J gene TRBJ2-5, with TRBD2 as a possible D gene (5 bases). The V gene's germline CDR1 is LGHDT and CDR2 YNNKEL (reference sequence). The CDR3 is made up of 13 amino acids. Trimming shortened V by 1 base and J by 6 bases, and 9 bases separated the two germline ends. The CDR3 region has the DNA TGTGCCAGCAGCCAAGCAGACGGGAAGACCCAGTACTTC. This gives the protein CASSQADGKTQYF.

This rearrangement joins TRBV2 to TRBJ2-4; 7 positions agree with TRBD2. Germline CDR1 and CDR2: SNHLY and FYNNEI. Unmatched junction bases numbered 13, after V lost 4 bases and J lost 13 bases. The CDR3 loop spans 14 amino acids. CDR3 in DNA: TGTGCCAGCAGTGCTCTAGCGGAGCCTTGGGAGCAGTACTTC. Its protein product is CASSALAEPWEQYF.

V and J are TRBV7-2 and TRBJ1-1; TRBD1 is a possible D gene (5 bases). From germline, CDR1 is SGHTA and CDR2 FQGNSA. V was clipped by 0 bases and J by 3 bases, with 11 bases between them. CDR3 length: 15 amino acids. Here the CDR3 reads CASSLAFGGYTEAFF. The CDR3 nucleotides are TGTGCCAGCAGCTTAGCGTTCGGGGGTTACACTGAAGCTTTCTTT. The whole variable domain, remainder taken from reference TRBV7-2 and TRBJ1-1, is GAGVSQSPSNKVTEKGKDVELRCDPISGHTALYWYRQSLGQGLEFLIYFQGNSAPDKSGLPSDRFSAERTGGSVSTLTIQRTQQEDSAVYLCASSLAFGGYTEAFFGQGTRLTVV.

V gene TRBV6-1 combines with J gene TRBJ2-4, with D unresolved. Trimming shortened V by 3 bases and J by 6 bases, and 6 bases separated the two germline ends. The CDR3 has 12 residues. The germline gives CDR1 MNHNS, CDR2 SASEGT. The CDR3 DNA reads as TGTGCCAGCAGTGATCCTGGAAACATTCAGTACTTC. Residues: CASSDPGNIQYF.

V gene TRBV20-1 combines with J gene TRBJ2-7; D is possibly TRBD1 or TRBD2 (5 bases each). The CDR3 has 14 residues. The V gene lost 7 bases and the J gene lost 10 bases, with 26 bases spanning the gap. Germline CDR1 DFQATT, CDR2 SNEGSKA (reference sequence). The CDR3 sequence: CSVFLGALQEAQYF. The CDR3 bases are TGCAGTGTCTTTCTCGGGGCGCTTCAGGAGGCCCAGTACTTC.

The chain has TRBV5-1 and TRBJ2-7, with D tentatively TRBD1 or TRBD2 (5 bases each). V lost 4 bases and J lost 0, with 11 bases in between. Germline V gene data show CDR1 as SGHRS and CDR2 as YFSETQ. The CDR3 extends over 14 amino acids. Written as DNA, the CDR3 is TGCGCCAGCAGCACAACCGGGACCTCCTACGAGCAGTACTTC. It translates to CASSTTGTSYEQYF.

The chain has TRBV27 and TRBJ2-3; D gene uncertain. This CDR3 is 11 amino acids long. Germline-derived CDR1 and CDR2 are MNHEY and SMNVEV (reference sequence). V was pared by 4 bases and J by 5 bases, with 4 bases between. In DNA form, the CDR3 reads TGTGCCAGCAGTTCGTTAGATACGCAGTATTTT. It encodes CASSSLDTQYF.

This clonotype is a singleton in its sample. In nucleotides, the CDR3 is TGTGCCAGCAGCGGGGGGAGCGTTACCTACAATGAGCAGTTCTTC. It is translated as CASSGGSVTYNEQFF. This chain connects TRBV7-9 to TRBJ2-1; a possible D gene is TRBD2 (6 bases). V dropped 5 bases and J dropped 2 bases, with 13 bases sitting between them. Germline CDR1 is SEHNR and CDR2 is FQNEAQ (reference sequence). There are 15 residues in the CDR3.

This rearrangement joins TRBV7-2 to TRBJ2-1; D is unresolved. In germline, CDR1 is SGHTA, CDR2 FQGNSA. The CDR3 has 15 residues. The V end was cut by 4 bases, the J end by 6 bases, with 16 bases between. The CDR3 DNA reads as TGTGCCAGCAGCTCCACGCTAGTGTCAGCCAATGAGCAGTTCTTC. As protein: CASSSTLVSANEQFF.

V and J are TRBV3-1 and TRBJ2-7; 13 bases fit TRBD2. The J segment lost 5 bases and the V segment lost 0 bases, leaving 4 bases of the junction unmatched. The CDR3 loop spans 16 amino acids. Looked up from germline, CDR1 is LGHDT and CDR2 is YNNKEL (reference sequence). The CDR3 region has the DNA TGTGCCAGCAGCCAAGACCGACTAGCGGGAGGTAACGAGCAGTACTTC. It yields the protein CASSQDRLAGGNEQYF.

The chain couples TRBV2 to TRBJ2-5; TRBD1 matches 9 bases. This CDR3 contains 15 residues. The J segment lost 11 bases and the V segment lost 3 bases, leaving 13 bases of the junction unmatched. Germline V lookup: CDR1 SNHLY, CDR2 FYNNEI. CDR3 protein: CASSDVGQGGIKQYF. CDR3 nucleotides: TGTGCCAGCAGTGACGTGGGACAGGGAGGTATCAAGCAGTACTTC.

The chain employs TRBV18 and TRBJ2-4, with 8 bases fitting TRBD2. The CDR3 spans 14 residues. J gave up 9 bases and V 4 bases, and 8 bases lay outside the gene matches. Germline V gene data show CDR1 as KGHSH and CDR2 as LQKENI. CDR3 sequence (DNA): TGTGCCAGCTCACTTTCGGGGACTAGTGGCATTCAGTACTTC. Protein: CASSLSGTSGIQYF.

The rearrangement joins TRBV15 to TRBJ1-2; D ambiguous. The CDR3 spans 12 residues. From germline, CDR1 is LNHNV and CDR2 YYDKDF (reference sequence). V was pared by 4 bases and J by 4 bases, with 7 bases between. The chain's CDR3 is CATSTGPYGYTF. CDR3 sequence (DNA): TGTGCCACCAGCACTGGGCCCTATGGCTACACCTTC. Looking up the rest from reference TRBV15 and TRBJ1-2 gives the full variable domain: DAMVIQNPRYQVTQFGKPVTLSCSQTLNHNVMYWYQQKSSQAPKLLFHYYDKDFNNEADTPDNFQSRRPNTSFCFLDIRSPGLGDTAMYLCATSTGPYGYTFGSGTRLTVV.

The chain couples TRBV5-1 to TRBJ2-4; D possibly corresponds to TRBD2 (6 bases). TRBJ2-7 explains the end of the DNA better; the J call may be wrong. The CDR3 is made up of 16 amino acids. CDR1 is SGHRS, CDR2 YFSETQ, per germline. The CDR3 region is CASSPRGAGTLYEQYF. Written as DNA, the CDR3 is TGCGCCAGCAGCCCTAGGGGCGCGGGGACTTTATACGAGCAGTACTTC.

In this sample, this clonotype turned up a few times. The V and J genes are TRBV29-1 and TRBJ2-2; 14 nucleotides line up with TRBD2. This CDR3 comprises 16 residues. V lost 7 bases, J lost 3 bases, and 7 bases stayed unmatched. From germline, CDR1 is SQVTM and CDR2 ANQGSEA. CDR3 in amino acids: CSAGLAGGFDTGELFF. CDR3 nucleotides: TGCAGCGCCGGACTAGCGGGAGGTTTTGACACCGGGGAGCTGTTTTTT.

This clonotype was picked up one time. At one end the junction does not follow the germline gene, possibly because of a read error. The V gene is TRBV12-3 or TRBV12-4, the J gene TRBJ2-4; 8 bases match TRBD1. The CDR3 covers 14 residues. The CDR3 loop reads CTSSTGGAKNIQYF. The CDR3 DNA follows: TGTACCAGCAGCACAGGGGGAGCCAAAAACATTCAGTACTTC.